This TCR beta chain was identified in a study of T cell clonality in common variable immunodeficiency. To note about this clone: Antigen unknown. Sequencing ends 3 residues short of the CDR3 end; the germline J gene provides the rest.

The assay was immunoSEQ multiplex PCR, and TCRdb's table has in-frame clones only and misses some. Singletons are absent from the sample, which has 25,000 to 35,000 clones. Regarding the study as a whole: Links between repertoire features and CVID complications were heterogeneity-limited. Authors noted CVID clonality's cause needs subpopulation repertoire sequencing. Fewer deletions and N-nucleotide insertions were reportedly seen in common variable immunodeficiency TCR beta sequences. TCRbeta clonality was increased in CVID versus healthy controls.

All CVID subjects were on immunoglobulin replacement for at least one year. Germline loops: CDR1 SNHLY, CDR2 FYNNEI. The CDR3 length is 16 residues. With V trimmed by 1 base and J by 4 bases, 8 bases remained unmatched. Specimen: peripheral blood mononuclear cells. The source is a human donor with common variable immunodeficiency. V gene TRBV2 combines with J gene TRBJ2-5, with 8 nucleotides matching TRBD1. CDR3 DNA, as far as it was read: TGTGCCAGCAGTGAAGAACCCGCCAGGGGGCGAGAGACC. It specifies CASSEEPARGRET. The whole CDR3 reads CASSEEPARGRETQYF.